This T cell receptor (beta chain) derives from a study of blood T cell repertoires in COVID-19. Libraries were prepared by immunoSEQ multiplex PCR; TCRdb keeps only in-frame clonotypes and omits some of them. Altogether around 390,000 clones are present, approximately 90% being singletons, with the ten largest covering 10%. V shed 4 bases and J 2 bases; nucleotides not matched to a gene: 7. Germline V lookup: CDR1 LNHDA, CDR2 SQIVND (reference sequence). The CDR3 is 15 residues long. The chain combines TRBV19 with TRBJ1-2; 7 bases agree with TRBD1. This TCR derives from a woman between 50 and 59 years old who had recovered from COVID-19. Sequences were obtained from PBMCs or T cells enriched from blood (not recorded which). The CDR3 bases are TGTGCCAGTAGTACCCTGACAGGGATCAACTATGGCTACACCTTC. Residues: CASSTLTGINYGYTF.